The clone carrying this T cell receptor (beta chain) was detected only a few times. Researchers took RNA transcripts and amplified the TCR beta CDR3 regions from them. TCR CDR3 underwent first-round RT-PCR with the HTBI primer set. TCRdb reprocessed the multiplex PCR reads via MiXCR and lists one record per CDR3 protein. The sample consists of 330,000 or so distinct CDR3 sequences, approximately 18% of them appearing once. The sample originates from a study of T cells in Graves' hyperthyroidism and ophthalmopathy. Germline V gene lookup returns CDR1 SEHNR and CDR2 FQNEAQ (reference sequence). The CDR3 has 13 amino acids. V was clipped by 3 bases and J by 4 bases, with 9 bases between them.

The chain has TRBV7-9 and TRBJ2-5; D gene ambiguous. What was sequenced was blood. The sequence came from a man in his fifties or sixties with Graves' ophthalmopathy. The CDR3 sequence: CASSFPVLETQYF. In DNA form, the CDR3 reads TGTGCCAGCAGCTTTCCCGTCTTAGAGACCCAGTACTTC. Supplemented by reference TRBV7-9 and TRBJ2-5, the full variable domain reads DTGVSQNPRHKITKRGQNVTFRCDPISEHNRLYWYRQTLGQGPEFLTYFQNEAQLEKSRLLSDRFSAERPKGSFSTLEIQRTEQGDSAMYLCASSFPVLETQYFGPGTRLLVL.